Listed below are T cell receptor beta chains from one sample, sequenced in a study of PD-L1 blockade in urothelial cancer. Clones were sequenced by immunoSEQ multiplex PCR, and TCRdb holds only the in-frame ones, with some missing. The sample includes roughly 74,000 clones, roughly 87% seen only once; the top ten take under 6%. Source: PBMCs, taken around atezolizumab (anti-PD-L1) treatment. These receptors came from a woman in her 70s with urothelial cancer. The CDR3 runs from the conserved cysteine through the conserved F or W. Fields, in order: V gene, CDR3 protein.

TRBV28,CASIKNPRGFTEAFF
TRBV6-6,CASSYSGQGKNIQYF
TRBV9,CASSEGTSGGFLETQYF
TRBV29-1,CSVDHRNEAFF
TRBV9,CASSATGGPNEKLFF
TRBV5-1,CASSHRTGQNTEAFF
TRBV18,CASSLSSGSHNEQFF
TRBV5-1,CASSSTGDTGELFF
TRBV29-1,CSVGAGPRDTEAFF
TRBV29-1,CSVSAATYNEQFF
TRBV2,CASSRKMTGNQPQHF
TRBV10-3,CAISESMSGRGQGIF
TRBV4-3,CASSLRDRADNEQFF
TRBV4-1,CASSQDHGRGWGWTDTQYF
TRBV6-5,CASSTWTAASTEAFF
TRBV5-5,CASSLRDSPGYEQYF